Below, 21 T cell receptor beta chains from the same sample are listed, as sequenced in a study of vaccination and CD4 T cells after COVID-19. Once obtained from cultured CD4+ T cells, the DNA was sequenced using the Oncomine TCR Beta short-read assay. A single record per CDR3 protein comes from TCRdb applying MiXCR to the PCR reads. The sample contains 8,000 to 9,500 distinct CDR3 sequences, just under 40% of which appear only once. These receptors are not linked to any known antigen. Treatment noted: roughly 11-day PBMC culture with coronavirus spike peptide pools or control peptides (ViraFEST assay). The collection of CD4+ T cells from the unexposed donor took place before the COVID-19 pandemic (2011-2018). Material for sequencing was CD4+ T cells from blood, cultured in vitro. The receptors derive from a human donor in good health.

The chain recombines TRBV5-1 with TRBJ1-2, with a tentative D call TRBD1 (6 bases). This CDR3 region has 14 residues. The V and J ends lost 0 bases and 8 bases respectively, with 14 bases between them. CDR1 SGHRS and CDR2 YFSETQ come from the germline V gene. CDR3: CASSLGTGLRGYTF. In nucleotides, the CDR3 is TGCGCCAGCAGCTTGGGAACAGGGCTTCGAGGCTACACCTTC. Full variable domain (rest looked up from reference TRBV5-1 and TRBJ1-2): KAGVTQTPRYLIKTRGQQVTLSCSPISGHRSVSWYQQTPGQGLQFLFEYFSETQRNKGNFPGRFSGRQFSNSRSEMNVSTLELGDSALYLCASSLGTGLRGYTFGSGTRLTVV.

V and J are TRBV29-1 and TRBJ1-1; D may be TRBD1 (6 bases). The CDR3 is 14 amino acids. V was trimmed by 3 bases and J by 0 bases, leaving 11 bases between them. Germline values: CDR1 SQVTM, CDR2 ANQGSEA. DNA for the CDR3: TGCAGCGTTGAGAGGGACATGTTGAACACTGAAGCTTTCTTT. Translated: CSVERDMLNTEAFF.

This clonotype has a handful of counts. V and J are TRBV6-2 or TRBV6-3 and TRBJ1-2, with D possibly TRBD1 on 5 matching bases. V lost 2 bases to trimming and J lost 6 bases, with 7 bases between them. Germline-derived CDR1 and CDR2 are MNHEY and SVGEGT. CDR3 length: 12 amino acids. CDR3 nucleotides: TGTGCCAGCAGTTACGGGGGAAATGGCTACACCTTC. Protein sequence: CASSYGGNGYTF.

This clonotype was seen a few times. The V and J genes are TRBV19 and TRBJ1-1; 8 positions agree with TRBD1. V shed 4 bases, J shed 6 bases, and the junction held 4 bases outside the gene matches. From germline, CDR1 is LNHDA and CDR2 SQIVND (reference sequence). This CDR3 is 13 amino acids long. The DNA for the CDR3 is TGTGCCAGTAGTAGACAGGGGTGGGCTGAAGCTTTCTTT. It yields the protein CASSRQGWAEAFF.

The chain employs TRBV20-1 and TRBJ1-1, with unresolved D. V lost 1 base and J 4 bases, leaving 10 bases between the germline ends. The CDR3 has 13 residues. Germline V gives CDR1 DFQATT, CDR2 SNEGSKA (reference sequence). CDR3 residues: CSARGERSTEAFF. In DNA form, the CDR3 reads TGCAGTGCTAGAGGGGAACGCTCCACTGAAGCTTTCTTT.

This clonotype was seen a few times. This rearrangement joins TRBV6-5 to TRBJ2-5, with D maybe TRBD2 (7 bases). With 0 bases removed from V and 6 bases from J, the gap between germline ends came to 20 bases. The length of the CDR3 is 17 residues. Germline V gives CDR1 MNHEY, CDR2 SVGAGI. The CDR3 loop is CASSYSGGAGLGKTQYF. CDR3 sequence (DNA): TGTGCCAGCAGTTACTCGGGGGGGGCCGGCCTCGGGAAGACCCAGTACTTC.

The chain has TRBV7-9 and TRBJ2-1; 8 nucleotides line up with TRBD2. V lost 1 base, J lost 8 bases, and 13 bases stayed unmatched. Germline assignment: CDR1 SEHNR and CDR2 FQNEAQ (reference sequence). The CDR3 has 17 amino acids. CDR3 residues: CASSLVRGGATRDEQFF. Here the CDR3 DNA reads TGTGCCAGCAGCTTAGTACGGGGGGGGGCGACGCGGGATGAGCAGTTCTTC.

By share of the sample, this clonotype is large (0.1 to 1%). The CDR3 DNA reads TGCGCCAGCAGCCCTGGAGCACCTCGCACTGAAGCTTTCTTT. This codes for CASSPGAPRTEAFF. The V gene is TRBV5-1, the J gene TRBJ1-1; D is unclear. This CDR3 contains 14 residues. Per the germline V gene, CDR1 is SGHRS and CDR2 is YFSETQ. The germline V and J ends were trimmed by 4 bases and 4 bases, with 14 bases remaining between them. Full variable domain (rest looked up from reference TRBV5-1 and TRBJ1-1): KAGVTQTPRYLIKTRGQQVTLSCSPISGHRSVSWYQQTPGQGLQFLFEYFSETQRNKGNFPGRFSGRQFSNSRSEMNVSTLELGDSALYLCASSPGAPRTEAFFGQGTRLTVV.

This clonotype was counted only a few times. The rearrangement links TRBV14 to TRBJ1-1; D is unresolved. Germline lookup yields CDR1 SGHDN and CDR2 FVKESK. The V end lost 1 base, the J end lost 6 bases, and 18 bases lay between the germline ends. This CDR3 has 16 amino acids. The CDR3 DNA reads TGTGCCAGCAGCCAAGTGTTCGAGCCACGGGGAGCTGAAGCTTTCTTT. As protein: CASSQVFEPRGAEAFF.

V usage is TRBV6-5 and J usage is TRBJ2-7; unclear D gene. V dropped 1 base and J dropped 0 bases, with 10 bases sitting between them. There are 15 residues in the CDR3. The germline CDR1 and CDR2 sequences are MNHEY and SVGAGI. For the CDR3, the DNA is TGTGCCAGCAGTTACTGGCCCGGCACCTCCTACGAGCAGTACTTC. Amino acid sequence: CASSYWPGTSYEQYF.

V usage is TRBV11-2 and J usage is TRBJ2-7, with 7 positions matching TRBD2. Germline CDR1 and CDR2: SGHAT and FQNNGV. The CDR3 loop spans 17 amino acids. With 5 bases clipped from V and 1 base from J, the junction kept 14 bases outside the gene matches. DNA for the CDR3: TGTGCCAGCAGCGCCTACCCTGGGGGGGGATCGTCCTACGAGCAGTACTTC. Its protein product is CASSAYPGGGSSYEQYF. The variable domain in full, with the rest retrieved from reference TRBV11-2 and TRBJ2-7, is EAGVAQSPRYKIIEKRQSVAFWCNPISGHATLYWYQQILGQGPKLLIQFQNNGVVDDSQLPKDRFSAERLKGVDSTLKIQPAKLEDSAVYLCASSAYPGGGSSYEQYFGPGTRLTVT.

This clonotype has more than one count but fewer than ten. The rearrangement joins TRBV6-5 to TRBJ2-7, with TRBD1 matching 8 bases. Germline V gene lookup returns CDR1 MNHEY and CDR2 SVGAGI. The CDR3 runs 16 residues. J lost 0 bases, V lost 3 bases, and 7 bases had no gene match. The CDR3 region is CASSYIGTGRSYEQYF. The CDR3 nucleotides read TGTGCCAGCAGTTATATTGGGACAGGCCGCTCCTACGAGCAGTACTTC.

V usage is TRBV24-1 and J usage is TRBJ2-1, with D perhaps matching TRBD1 (6 bases). This CDR3 is 14 amino acids long. V was shortened by 6 bases and J by 10 bases, with 18 bases between the two germline ends. The germline gives CDR1 KGHDR, CDR2 SFDVKD. The CDR3 is CATSKDGARGEQFF. The CDR3 DNA follows: TGTGCCACCAGTAAAGATGGGGCCAGGGGCGAGCAGTTCTTC.

This clonotype showed up just a few times. V usage is TRBV20-1 and J usage is TRBJ1-5; D is perhaps TRBD1 (5 bases). Germline V gene data show CDR1 as DFQATT and CDR2 as SNEGSKA (reference sequence). The CDR3 loop spans 15 amino acids. Trimming took off 0 bases at V and 4 bases at J, with 13 bases between the two ends. CDR3 DNA: TGCAGTGCTAGAGAAGAGGCAGGGCCAAATCAGCCCCAGCATTTT. Its translation: CSAREEAGPNQPQHF.

The rearrangement links TRBV7-8 to TRBJ2-5; TRBD1 aligns across 10 bases. CDR3 length: 16 amino acids. Germline CDR1 SGHVS, CDR2 FQNEAQ. V dropped 5 bases and J dropped 5; count of bases not matched to a gene: 11. Here the CDR3 reads CASSPRTGGTGETQYF. In DNA, the CDR3 is TGTGCCAGCAGCCCGAGGACAGGGGGAACGGGCGAGACCCAGTACTTC.

This clonotype has a handful of counts. This rearrangement joins TRBV27 to TRBJ2-5, with 7 bases that match TRBD2. The CDR3 spans 15 residues. Trimming took 3 bases from V and 5 from J; bases not matched to a gene: 9. Per germline, CDR1 MNHEY and CDR2 SMNVEV (reference sequence). The CDR3 bases are TGTGCCAGCAGTTTGGAGGGAGGGCGTCGGGAGACCCAGTACTTC. The encoded protein is CASSLEGGRRETQYF.

This chain uses TRBV9 with TRBJ2-3; TRBD2 matches 13 bases. CDR1 is SGDLS, CDR2 YYNGEE, per germline. The V segment lost 3 bases and the J segment 8 bases; nucleotides outside the gene matches: 3. The CDR3 runs to 14 residues. The CDR3 region is CASSGLAGGGTQYF. As DNA, the CDR3 is TGTGCCAGCAGCGGACTAGCGGGGGGTGGTACGCAGTATTTT. Full variable domain (missing parts from reference TRBV9 and TRBJ2-3): DSGVTQTPKHLITATGQRVTLRCSPRSGDLSVYWYQQSLDQGLQFLIQYYNGEERAKGNILERFSAQQFPDLHSELNLSSLELGDSALYFCASSGLAGGGTQYFGPGTRLTVL.

The V gene is TRBV6-1, the J gene TRBJ1-5; the D is unclear. The length of the CDR3 is 13 residues. In germline, CDR1 is MNHNS, CDR2 SASEGT. V was clipped by 4 bases and J by 3 bases, with 7 bases between them. The CDR3 loop reads CASSAEYNQPQHF. The CDR3 DNA reads as TGTGCCAGCAGTGCGGAATACAATCAGCCCCAGCATTTT.

The CDR3, as DNA: TGTGCCAGCAGCCCTACACCGGGACAGGGATCAGATACGCAGTATTTT. As protein: CASSPTPGQGSDTQYF. The chain has TRBV7-8 and TRBJ2-3; 9 bases line up with TRBD1. The CDR3 contains 16 residues. Unmatched junction bases numbered 10, after V lost 5 bases and J lost 4 bases. Germline CDR1 reads SGHVS; CDR2 reads FQNEAQ.

This clonotype is labeled medium-sized. This rearrangement joins TRBV19 to TRBJ1-5, with 9 nucleotides matching TRBD1. The germline gives CDR1 LNHDA, CDR2 SQIVND (reference sequence). The CDR3 has 20 residues. The J segment lost 4 bases and the V segment lost 4 bases, leaving 20 bases of the junction unmatched. DNA of the CDR3: TGTGCCAGTAGTAACTCCGTAATATGGCCGGGACAGGGTTCAAATCAGCCCCAGCATTTT. Encoded protein: CASSNSVIWPGQGSNQPQHF.

The gene calls are TRBV25-1 and TRBJ1-1; TRBD1 aligns across 10 bases. The germline V gene encodes CDR1 MGHDK and CDR2 SYGVNS. CDR3 length: 16 amino acids. J gave up 0 bases and V 3 bases, and 4 bases lay outside the gene matches. The CDR3 is CASSDQGQGLNTEAFF. DNA of the CDR3: TGTGCCAGCAGTGACCAGGGACAGGGGTTGAACACTGAAGCTTTCTTT.